This T cell receptor (beta chain) is from a study of shared clonotypes between healthy human individuals. Study-level results: Clonotypes shared by all four sorted-subset donors had higher generation probabilities than non-shared clonotypes.

As for this clone: Its antigen is unidentified.

With 2 bases clipped from V and 4 bases from J, the junction kept 5 bases outside the gene matches. The CDR3 spans 15 residues. Germline loops: CDR1 SGHRS, CDR2 YFSETQ. The data were produced by immunoSEQ multiplex PCR, yet TCRdb's version contains in-frame clones alone and is incomplete. The data show around 2.5 million clones, approximately 94% seen once. The V call is TRBV5-1, the J call TRBJ2-2; TRBD1 matches at 7 bases. This TCR derives from a man aged 18 to 35 in good health. Some clones in this sample may be carry-over from other donors' samples. Sequencing was carried out using naive CD4+ T cells from PBMCs. Documented subset: CD45RA+ positively selected. CDR3 in amino acids: CASSFGQVGTGELFF. In DNA form, the CDR3 reads TGCGCCAGCAGCTTCGGACAGGTGGGCACCGGGGAGCTGTTTTTT.